One and the same sample provided the 4 T cell receptor beta chains below, sequenced in a study of T cell clones after liver transplantation. Measured with immunoSEQ multiplex PCR; TCRdb has only the in-frame clones, and not every one. The sample lists some 59,000 clones, less than 75% occurring once. The sequencing here drew on CD4+ T cells from blood, taken at the 22-month timepoint. Source of these receptors: a human patient who received a liver transplant. Part of the T cell pool may stem from the graft donor.

In DNA form, the CDR3 reads TGTGCCATCAGTGGGGGGACAGAAACTGAAGCTTTCTTT. Its protein product is CAISGGTETEAFF. This chain joins TRBV10-3 and TRBJ1-1, with 7 bases that match TRBD1. With 4 bases clipped from V and 5 bases from J, the junction kept 4 bases outside the gene matches. The germline CDR1 and CDR2 sequences are ENHRY and SYGVKD. The CDR3 is made up of 13 amino acids.

In its sample, this clone was seen once. J is TRBJ2-7 and V is TRBV6-1; 10 bases line up with TRBD2. Looked up from germline, CDR1 is MNHNS and CDR2 is SASEGT. CDR3 length equals 14 residues. The V and J ends lost 7 bases and 5 bases, in that order; junction bases with no gene match: 8. The CDR3 sequence is CASTPGTSVNEQYF. The CDR3 bases are TGTGCCAGCACCCCCGGGACTAGCGTCAACGAGCAGTACTTC.

The rearrangement joins TRBV6-5 to TRBJ1-2, with 7 bases lining up with TRBD1. The J segment lost 8 bases and the V segment lost 3 bases, leaving 6 bases of the junction unmatched. This CDR3 is built from 13 residues. Germline values: CDR1 MNHEY, CDR2 SVGAGI. The CDR3 nucleotides are TGTGCCAGCAGTTATTCGGCAGGGGGGGGCTACACCTTC. As protein: CASSYSAGGGYTF.

The chain joins TRBV21-1 to TRBJ2-5; TRBD2, the table's D call, was not compared with the DNA. TRBV21-1 is given as a pseudogene. This CDR3 comprises 15 residues. CDR3 loop: CASSRTSGIQETQYF. DNA for the CDR3: TGTGCCAGCAGTCGGACTAGCGGGATCCAAGAGACCCAGTACTTC.